These 11 T cell receptor beta chains were all obtained from the same sample, sequenced in a study of blood T cell repertoires in COVID-19. Profiling relied on immunoSEQ multiplex PCR, and the TCRdb table lists in-frame clones only, not all of them. The table has about 400,000 clones, roughly nine tenths seen once. Sequences were obtained from peripheral blood. The receptors shown here come from a middle-aged man with acute or convalescent COVID-19.

The chain employs TRBV2 and TRBJ1-5, with D unresolved. There are 13 residues in the CDR3. Germline V lookup: CDR1 SNHLY, CDR2 FYNNEI. Trimming pared 3 bases from V and 2 bases from J, leaving 5 bases between. The chain's CDR3 is CASSDGGNQPQHF. In DNA, the CDR3 is TGTGCCAGCAGTGACGGGGGCAATCAGCCCCAGCATTTT.

The chain joins TRBV4-1 to TRBJ1-2, with a tentative D call TRBD1 (5 bases). The germline V gene has CDR1 MGHRA and CDR2 YSYEKL. The CDR3 extends over 14 amino acids. With 4 bases removed from V and 4 bases from J, the gap between germline ends came to 13 bases. The CDR3 spells CASSPQTAGYGYTF. The CDR3 region has the DNA TGCGCCAGCAGCCCCCAGACAGCCGGCTATGGCTACACCTTC.

This rearrangement joins TRBV5-1 to TRBJ2-1; TRBD2 matches 9 bases. This CDR3 contains 15 residues. CDR1 is SGHRS, CDR2 YFSETQ, per germline. The junction had 5 bases not matched to a gene; V was cut back by 0 bases and J by 7 bases. The CDR3 bases are TGCGCCAGCAGCTTGGACGCGGGAGGGTTAAATGAGCAGTTCTTC. This encodes CASSLDAGGLNEQFF.

The count of this clone is one. The genes are TRBV2 and TRBJ2-3; a weak D match, TRBD1 (5 bases). CDR1 and CDR2 from the germline V gene are SNHLY and FYNNEI. This CDR3 contains 14 residues. V lost 2 bases and J lost 0, with 6 bases in between. CDR3 bases: TGTGCCAGCAGTGAACAGGGAAGCACAGATACGCAGTATTTT. Residues: CASSEQGSTDTQYF.

J is TRBJ2-1 and V is TRBV11-2, with TRBD2 as a possible D gene (7 bases). CDR1 and CDR2 from the germline V gene are SGHAT and FQNNGV. V lost 10 bases, J lost 3 bases, and 13 bases lay in between. The CDR3 is made up of 13 amino acids. The CDR3 loop is CATWGGLYNEQFF. CDR3 in DNA: TGTGCCACCTGGGGGGGCCTCTACAATGAGCAGTTCTTC.

The J gene is TRBJ2-1, the V gene TRBV5-6, with TRBD2 identical over 13 bases. This CDR3 has 18 residues. Germline lookup yields CDR1 SGHDT and CDR2 YYEEEE. Trimming removed 0 bases from V and 10 bases from J; junction bases left unmatched: 13. In nucleotides, the CDR3 is TGTGCCAGCAGCTTGGCCTGGACTAGCGGGAGCCCCCTGAGGGAGCAGTTCTTC. Protein sequence: CASSLAWTSGSPLREQFF.

The J gene is TRBJ1-6, the V gene TRBV6-6, with 9 positions matching TRBD1. With V trimmed by 2 bases and J by 8 bases, 1 base remained unmatched. From germline, CDR1 is MNHNY and CDR2 SVGAGI (reference sequence). This CDR3 region has 14 residues. The CDR3 region is CASSYGTGHSPLHF. CDR3 bases: TGTGCCAGCAGTTACGGGACAGGGCATTCACCCCTCCACTTT.

This chain connects TRBV7-3 to TRBJ2-3, with D possibly matching TRBD1 (6 bases). Germline CDR1 SGHTA, CDR2 FQGTGA. The CDR3 loop spans 14 amino acids. V lost 5 bases, J lost 2 bases, and 11 bases lay in between. CDR3 sequence reads: CASSNTGYTDTQYF. The CDR3 bases are TGTGCCAGCAGCAATACAGGGTACACAGATACGCAGTATTTT. The entire variable domain, with the rest obtained from reference TRBV7-3 and TRBJ2-3, is as follows: GAGVSQTPSNKVTEKGKYVELRCDPISGHTALYWYRQSLGQGPEFLIYFQGTGAADDSGLPNDRFFAVRPEGSVSTLKIQRTERGDSAVYLCASSNTGYTDTQYFGPGTRLTVL.

This chain uses TRBV28 with TRBJ1-4; TRBD1 is a possible D gene (5 bases). V lost 5 bases and J lost 4, with 14 bases in between. This CDR3 comprises 15 residues. Germline loops: CDR1 MDHEN, CDR2 SYDVKM. CDR3: CASSPAQALNEKLFF. The CDR3 DNA reads as TGTGCCAGCAGTCCTGCACAGGCACTTAATGAAAAACTGTTTTTT.

V gene TRBV2 combines with J gene TRBJ2-3; 7 bases align to TRBD1. There are 14 residues in the CDR3. After removal of 4 bases from V and 2 bases from J, the junction contained 3 bases not matched to a gene. CDR1 is SNHLY and CDR2 is FYNNEI in the germline V gene. As DNA, the CDR3 is TGTGCCAGCAGTGGACAGGGCCCCACAGATACGCAGTATTTT. Amino acid sequence: CASSGQGPTDTQYF.

The V gene is TRBV28, the J gene TRBJ1-2; D gene unclear. CDR1 is MDHEN and CDR2 is SYDVKM in the germline V gene. V was cut by 3 bases and J by 3 bases, with 8 bases left in between. The CDR3 covers 13 residues. CDR3 protein: CASSLQVHYGYTF. The CDR3 DNA sequence: TGTGCCAGCAGTTTGCAGGTCCACTATGGCTACACCTTC.